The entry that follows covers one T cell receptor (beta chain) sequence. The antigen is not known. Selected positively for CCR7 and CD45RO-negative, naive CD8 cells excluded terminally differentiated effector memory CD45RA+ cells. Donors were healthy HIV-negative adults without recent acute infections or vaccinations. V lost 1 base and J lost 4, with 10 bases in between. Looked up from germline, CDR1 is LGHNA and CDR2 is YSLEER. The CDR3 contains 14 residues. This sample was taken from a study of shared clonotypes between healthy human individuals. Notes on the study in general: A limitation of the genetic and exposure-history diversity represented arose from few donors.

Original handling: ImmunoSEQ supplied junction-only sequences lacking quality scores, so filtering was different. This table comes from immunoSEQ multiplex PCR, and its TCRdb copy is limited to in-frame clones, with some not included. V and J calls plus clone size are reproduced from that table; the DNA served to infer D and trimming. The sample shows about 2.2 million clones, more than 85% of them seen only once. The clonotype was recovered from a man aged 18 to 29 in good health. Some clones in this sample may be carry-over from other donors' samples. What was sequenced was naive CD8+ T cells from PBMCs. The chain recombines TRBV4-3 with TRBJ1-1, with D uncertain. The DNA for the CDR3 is TGCGCCAGCAGCCAAGGTAGGGTGGGCACTGAAGCTTTCTTT. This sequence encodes CASSQGRVGTEAFF.